This T cell receptor beta chain is drawn from a study of T cells in Graves' hyperthyroidism and ophthalmopathy. TCR beta CDR3 region amplification was performed from RNA transcripts. A set of HTBI primers served as the primers for a first-round RT-PCR of the TCR CDR3. A single record per CDR3 protein comes from TCRdb applying MiXCR to the multiplex PCR reads. The data hold hundreds of thousands of distinct CDR3 sequences, with around 15% observed a single time. V lost 1 base to trimming and J lost 6 bases; unmatched junction nucleotides: 9. From germline, CDR1 is MNHEY and CDR2 SVGAGI. The CDR3 totals 15 residues. This clonotype was seen ten or more times.

V and J are TRBV6-5 and TRBJ2-7; 7 nucleotides align to TRBD2. Sequencing was performed on blood. The TCR comes from a woman aged 18-30 years with Graves' hyperthyroidism. The CDR3 DNA sequence: TGTGCCAGCAGTTACTACGGGGGAGGGCCCGGCGAGCAGTACTTC. Amino acid sequence: CASSYYGGGPGEQYF.